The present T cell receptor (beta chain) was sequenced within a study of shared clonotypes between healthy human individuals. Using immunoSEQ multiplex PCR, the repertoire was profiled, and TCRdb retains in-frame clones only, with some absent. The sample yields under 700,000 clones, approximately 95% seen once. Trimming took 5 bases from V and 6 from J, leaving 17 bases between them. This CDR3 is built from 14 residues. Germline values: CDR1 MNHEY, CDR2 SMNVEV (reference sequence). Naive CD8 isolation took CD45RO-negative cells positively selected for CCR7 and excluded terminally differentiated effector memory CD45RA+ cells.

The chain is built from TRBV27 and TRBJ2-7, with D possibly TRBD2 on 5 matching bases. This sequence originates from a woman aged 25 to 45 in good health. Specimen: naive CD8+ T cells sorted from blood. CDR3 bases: TGTGCCAGCAGTCCGTTGGGGAGCGGTAGCGAGCAGTACTTC. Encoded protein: CASSPLGSGSEQYF.